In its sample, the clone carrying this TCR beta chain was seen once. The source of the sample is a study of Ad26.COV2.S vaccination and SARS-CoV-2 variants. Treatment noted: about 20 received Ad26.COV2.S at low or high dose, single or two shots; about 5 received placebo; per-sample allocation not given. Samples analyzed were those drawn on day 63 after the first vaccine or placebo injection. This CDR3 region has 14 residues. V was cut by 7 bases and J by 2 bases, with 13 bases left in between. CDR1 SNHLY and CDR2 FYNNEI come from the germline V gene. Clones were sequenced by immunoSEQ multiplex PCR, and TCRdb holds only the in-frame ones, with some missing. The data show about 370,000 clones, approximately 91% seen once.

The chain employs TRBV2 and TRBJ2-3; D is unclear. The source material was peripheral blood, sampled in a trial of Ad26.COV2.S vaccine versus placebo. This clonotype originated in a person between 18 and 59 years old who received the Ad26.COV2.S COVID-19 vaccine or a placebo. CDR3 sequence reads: CASKKGTDTDTQYF. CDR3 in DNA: TGTGCCAGCAAGAAAGGAACAGACACAGATACGCAGTATTTT.